Presented here are 31 T cell receptor beta chains from one specimen sequenced in a study of cytomegalovirus exposure and HLA in healthy donors. 60 Vbeta and 13 Jbeta primers were used in PCR. The method was immunoSEQ multiplex PCR; TCRdb's version includes in-frame clones alone and lacks a portion of them. Of 65,000 to 90,000 clones in the sample, less than 85% were seen once. Specimen: PBMCs. The source is a man in his sixties in good health and CMV-seronegative.

This clone was detected only once. V is TRBV9 and J is TRBJ1-6; no firm D call. Germline V gives CDR1 SGDLS, CDR2 YYNGEE. This CDR3 contains 14 residues. Between the trimmed V and J ends, which lost 3 bases and 5 bases, there was a span of 9 bases. The CDR3 nucleotides read TGTGCCAGCAGCGCGGACGGGAATAATTCACCCCTCCACTTT. Its protein product is CASSADGNNSPLHF.

V is TRBV6-5 and J is TRBJ2-5; TRBD2 matches at 8 bases. Judging by the DNA end, TRBJ2-7 fits better; the J call may be wrong. The germline V gene encodes CDR1 MNHEY and CDR2 SVGAGI. This CDR3 is 14 amino acids long. The CDR3 DNA reads TGTGCCAGCAGTGCCCCCGGGACTAGGGTCGAGCAGTACTTC. This encodes CASSAPGTRVEQYF.

The chain employs TRBV9 and TRBJ2-5; 7 nucleotides match TRBD1. The germline CDR1 and CDR2 sequences are SGDLS and YYNGEE. The length of the CDR3 is 13 residues. Germline trimming cut 4 bases from V and 5 bases from J; bases unmatched to any gene: 5. The CDR3 loop reads CASSFDRAETQYF. The CDR3, as DNA: TGTGCCAGCAGCTTCGACAGGGCGGAGACCCAGTACTTC.

This clone was detected a few times. The gene calls are TRBV12-2 and TRBJ1-2; the table calls TRBD1, which could not be checked here. TRBV12-2 is a known pseudogene. The CDR3 has 14 amino acids. The CDR3 DNA sequence: TGTGCAAGTCGCTCTGGGACATCTTCCTATGGCTACACCTTC. It specifies CASRSGTSSYGYTF.

This clone was observed a few times. This sequence joins TRBV6-6 and TRBJ1-4; D gene ambiguous. Germline CDR1 reads MNHNY; CDR2 reads SVGAGI (reference sequence). The V gene lost 6 bases and the J gene lost 4 bases, with 12 bases spanning the gap. The CDR3 has 14 amino acids. The CDR3 DNA follows: TGTGCCAGCAGCTCGGGTGGTTATAATGAAAAACTGTTTTTT. This encodes CASSSGGYNEKLFF.

This chain connects TRBV4-1 to TRBJ1-2; the D gene is possibly TRBD1 (5 bases). Per germline, CDR1 MGHRA and CDR2 YSYEKL. This CDR3 is built from 15 residues. V was trimmed by 0 bases and J by 4 bases, leaving 12 bases between them. DNA for the CDR3: TGCGCCAGCAGCCAAGATCAGGACACTTTCTATGGCTACACCTTC. Its translation: CASSQDQDTFYGYTF.

The chain links TRBV7-3 to TRBJ2-5; a weak D match, TRBD2 (6 bases). CDR1 SGHTA and CDR2 FQGTGA come from the germline V gene. V was pared by 5 bases and J by 5 bases, with 12 bases between. CDR3 length: 13 residues. The DNA for the CDR3 is TGTGCCAGCAGCCGGGCGGGGTGGGAGACCCAGTACTTC. It specifies CASSRAGWETQYF.

The V and J genes are TRBV5-1 and TRBJ2-3; TRBD2 aligns across 14 bases. Trimming removed 0 bases from V and 5 bases from J; junction bases left unmatched: 2. Per germline, CDR1 SGHRS and CDR2 YFSETQ. This CDR3 is built from 16 residues. CDR3 loop: CASSLGLAGGQDTQYF. DNA of the CDR3: TGCGCCAGCAGCTTGGGACTAGCGGGGGGGCAAGATACGCAGTATTTT. Based on the CDR3 plus reference TRBV5-1 and TRBJ2-3, the full variable domain is KAGVTQTPRYLIKTRGQQVTLSCSPISGHRSVSWYQQTPGQGLQFLFEYFSETQRNKGNFPGRFSGRQFSNSRSEMNVSTLELGDSALYLCASSLGLAGGQDTQYFGPGTRLTVL.

The chain links TRBV15 to TRBJ2-3, with D possibly matching TRBD2 (6 bases). The CDR3 covers 15 residues. V lost 1 base and J 0 bases, leaving 8 bases between the germline ends. The germline V gene encodes CDR1 LNHNV and CDR2 YYDKDF (reference sequence). This CDR3 is CATSRGAGSTDTQYF. Here the CDR3 DNA reads TGTGCCACCAGCAGAGGGGCGGGGAGCACAGATACGCAGTATTTT.

The chain couples TRBV18 to TRBJ1-1; weak D call: TRBD1 (6 bases). Per germline, CDR1 KGHSH and CDR2 LQKENI. Trimming pared 4 bases from V and 3 bases from J, leaving 18 bases between. The CDR3 totals 16 residues. The CDR3 sequence is CASSLAGGEGDTEAFF. The CDR3 DNA follows: TGTGCCAGCTCACTCGCCGGGGGGGAGGGGGACACTGAAGCTTTCTTT.

The chain combines TRBV4-1 with TRBJ1-5; 8 bases fit TRBD1. This CDR3 is built from 14 residues. Per the germline V gene, CDR1 is MGHRA and CDR2 is YSYEKL. V lost 4 bases, J lost 7 bases, and 6 bases stayed unmatched. The CDR3 nucleotides read TGCGCCAGCAGCCTATGGACAGGGTACCAGCCCCAGCATTTT. It translates to CASSLWTGYQPQHF.

The chain joins TRBV11-1 to TRBJ1-6; D is possibly TRBD1 (6 bases). The V end lost 1 base, the J end lost 11 bases, and 12 bases lay between the germline ends. The CDR3 is 14 residues long. Germline CDR1 is SGHAT and CDR2 is FQDESV (reference sequence). CDR3 in amino acids: CASSLDRASAPLHF. The CDR3 coding sequence is TGTGCCAGCAGCTTAGACAGGGCGTCGGCACCCCTCCACTTT.

The chain combines TRBV11-1 with TRBJ2-3; D may be TRBD1 (5 bases). Per the germline V gene, CDR1 is SGHAT and CDR2 is FQDESV (reference sequence). The germline V and J ends were trimmed by 6 bases and 2 bases, with 15 bases remaining between them. The CDR3 has 15 amino acids. DNA of the CDR3: TGTGCCAGCAGTCATAATCAGGGAAACACAGATACGCAGTATTTT. It yields the protein CASSHNQGNTDTQYF.

Regarding this clone: The junction shows a germline mismatch at one end, possibly a read error. The chain recombines TRBV2 with TRBJ1-2; 7 bases line up with TRBD1. The CDR3 contains 13 residues. In germline, CDR1 is SNHLY, CDR2 FYNNEI. CDR3 bases: TGTGCCGGCAGTACTACCAACAGGGGTGGCTACACCTTC. Its protein product is CAGSTTNRGGYTF.

This clone was counted only a few times. The V gene is TRBV5-1, the J gene TRBJ2-5, with TRBD1 as a possible D gene (6 bases). Germline V lookup: CDR1 SGHRS, CDR2 YFSETQ. This CDR3 is 16 amino acids long. V lost 4 bases, J lost 5 bases, and 21 bases lay in between. This CDR3 is CASSRTPSGTRETQYF. CDR3 sequence (DNA): TGCGCCAGCAGCCGCACCCCGTCCGGGACAAGGGAGACCCAGTACTTC. Full variable domain (remainder filled in from reference TRBV5-1 and TRBJ2-5): KAGVTQTPRYLIKTRGQQVTLSCSPISGHRSVSWYQQTPGQGLQFLFEYFSETQRNKGNFPGRFSGRQFSNSRSEMNVSTLELGDSALYLCASSRTPSGTRETQYFGPGTRLLVL.

The V call is TRBV9, the J call TRBJ2-3, with D possibly TRBD2 on 5 matching bases. With 0 bases removed from V and 0 bases from J, the gap between germline ends came to 8 bases. The CDR3 totals 15 residues. Germline CDR1 and CDR2: SGDLS and YYNGEE. The CDR3 reads CASSVAGGSTDTQYF. DNA for the CDR3: TGTGCCAGCAGCGTAGCAGGCGGGAGCACAGATACGCAGTATTTT.

The rearrangement uses TRBV2 and TRBJ2-1, with no clear D. The CDR3 runs to 14 residues. V lost 3 bases and J lost 0, with 6 bases in between. In germline, CDR1 is SNHLY, CDR2 FYNNEI. CDR3 loop: CASSDHSSYNEQFF. CDR3 bases: TGTGCCAGCAGTGACCACTCCTCCTACAATGAGCAGTTCTTC.

The chain joins TRBV27 to TRBJ1-2; D possibly corresponds to TRBD1 (5 bases). This CDR3 contains 16 residues. The V and J ends lost 3 bases and 2 bases respectively, with 16 bases between them. Germline values: CDR1 MNHEY, CDR2 SMNVEV (reference sequence). CDR3 in amino acids: CASSLLGGYTNYGYTF. Written as DNA, the CDR3 is TGTGCCAGCAGTTTGCTGGGGGGATATACCAACTATGGCTACACCTTC.

This clone occurred a few times. This sequence joins TRBV5-5 and TRBJ1-4, with a weak D call TRBD1 (6 bases). V lost 1 base to trimming and J lost 5 bases, with 12 bases between them. Germline CDR1 reads SGHKS; CDR2 reads YYEKEE (reference sequence). This CDR3 spans 15 amino acids. The CDR3 loop reads CASSLFTGRNEKLFF. The CDR3 DNA follows: TGTGCCAGCAGCTTGTTTACAGGGCGAAATGAAAAACTGTTTTTT.

The sample holds one count of this clone. This chain connects TRBV10-3 to TRBJ2-5; 9 bases match TRBD2. The J call could be wrong; TRBJ2-7 is a better fit for the DNA end. The CDR3 runs to 14 residues. The germline V gene has CDR1 ENHRY and CDR2 SYGVKD. The CDR3 loop is CAISPWTSASEQYF. CDR3 nucleotide sequence: TGTGCCATCAGTCCTTGGACTAGCGCTTCCGAGCAGTACTTC.

This clone has just a few counts. V and J are TRBV2 and TRBJ1-1, with a possible D match to TRBD1 (5 bases). The V end lost 5 bases, the J end lost 3 bases, and 13 bases lay between the germline ends. This CDR3 has 14 amino acids. CDR1 and CDR2 (germline): SNHLY, FYNNEI. DNA for the CDR3: TGTGCCAGCAGTCTTGAGAGGGACTACACTGAAGCTTTCTTT. Protein: CASSLERDYTEAFF.

The chain carries TRBV27 and TRBJ1-2, with 9 bases fitting TRBD1. This CDR3 has 15 residues. From germline, CDR1 is MNHEY and CDR2 SMNVEV (reference sequence). The junction had 9 bases not matched to a gene; V was cut back by 5 bases and J by 5 bases. DNA for the CDR3: TGTGCCAGCAGTCCAACGGGACAGGGTAAATATGGCTACACCTTC. This codes for CASSPTGQGKYGYTF.

CDR3 sequence: CASSQTSGDTPSTDTQYF. The DNA for the CDR3 is TGCGCCAGCAGCCAGACTAGCGGGGATACCCCTAGCACAGATACGCAGTATTTT. The chain has TRBV4-1 and TRBJ2-3, with 11 bases matching TRBD2. The junction had 8 bases not matched to a gene; V was cut back by 3 bases and J by 0 bases. CDR1 is MGHRA and CDR2 is YSYEKL in the germline V gene. The CDR3 is 18 amino acids.

The chain links TRBV7-2 to TRBJ2-1, with D hard to call. The CDR3 totals 11 residues. The germline V gene encodes CDR1 SGHTA and CDR2 FQGNSA. Trimming cost V 5 bases and J 10 bases, with 9 bases left between them. The CDR3 reads CASSPYQEQFF. The CDR3 nucleotides are TGTGCCAGCAGCCCCTACCAAGAGCAGTTCTTC.

This clone was seen just once. This chain links TRBV4-2 with TRBJ1-3; D perhaps matches TRBD1 (6 bases). Looked up from germline, CDR1 is LGHNA and CDR2 is YNFKEQ. V lost 0 bases and J lost 1, with 13 bases in between. The CDR3 loop spans 17 amino acids. Here the CDR3 reads CASSQDRRQGSGNTIYF. The CDR3 DNA is TGTGCCAGCAGCCAAGATCGCCGTCAGGGGTCTGGAAACACCATATATTTT.

The chain has TRBV6-1 and TRBJ1-3, with D possibly matching TRBD1 (6 bases). Trimming left V 7 bases short and J 0 bases short, with 10 bases between. The CDR3 is 14 amino acids. Germline assignment: CDR1 MNHNS and CDR2 SASEGT. The CDR3, as DNA: TGTGCCAGCATCTTCAGGGGCTCTGGAAACACCATATATTTT. Translation: CASIFRGSGNTIYF.

This sequence joins TRBV4-1 and TRBJ1-1; possible D gene TRBD1, 5 bases. The CDR3 runs 12 residues. The V end was cut by 0 bases, the J end by 11 bases, with 10 bases between. Looked up from germline, CDR1 is MGHRA and CDR2 is YSYEKL. DNA of the CDR3: TGCGCCAGCAGCCAAGATTACAGGTTTGCTTTCTTT. Translating it yields CASSQDYRFAFF.

The CDR3 DNA is TGTGCCAGCGGGGGTGACAGGGAAGGAGCCAAAAACATTCAGTACTTC. Its protein product is CASGGDREGAKNIQYF. V usage is TRBV2 and J usage is TRBJ2-4; TRBD1 aligns across 7 bases. Trimming took 8 bases from V and 0 from J; bases not matched to a gene: 10. The CDR3 runs 16 residues. The germline V gene encodes CDR1 SNHLY and CDR2 FYNNEI. The full variable domain, completed using reference TRBV2 and TRBJ2-4, is EPEVTQTPSHQVTQMGQEVILRCVPISNHLYFYWYRQILGQKVEFLVSFYNNEISEKSEIFDDQFSVERPDGSNFTLKIRSTKLEDSAMYFCASGGDREGAKNIQYFGAGTRLSVL.

By sample fraction, this clone is medium-sized. The chain carries TRBV25-1 and TRBJ2-7; perhaps TRBD1 as D (5 bases). Germline CDR1 MGHDK, CDR2 SYGVNS. The CDR3 is 14 residues long. V lost 10 bases and J 4 bases, leaving 20 bases between the germline ends. Written as DNA, the CDR3 is TGTGCCACCGCCCAGGGAACAGGATTATACGAGCAGTACTTC. Translation: CATAQGTGLYEQYF.

On this clone: The junction and the germline gene differ at one end; a read error may be behind it. The chain joins TRBV7-3 to TRBJ1-3; D uncertain. Per the germline V gene, CDR1 is SGHTA and CDR2 is FQGTGA. The CDR3 has 13 amino acids. DNA for the CDR3: TGTGCCAGCAGCTTATTTTCTGGCAACACCATATATTTT. Its protein is CASSLFSGNTIYF.

Only a few counts were recorded for this clone. This chain joins TRBV19 and TRBJ1-4; 7 nucleotides match TRBD1. CDR1 and CDR2 from the germline V gene are LNHDA and SQIVND (reference sequence). J was trimmed by 8 bases and V by 6 bases; bases with no gene match: 3. The CDR3 covers 12 residues. The DNA of the CDR3 is TGTGCCAGTAGACAGGGGCACGAAAAACTGTTTTTT. Its translation: CASRQGHEKLFF.